The present T cell receptor (beta chain) was sequenced within a study of blood T cell repertoires in COVID-19. Study as a whole: COVID-19 samples from acute and convalescent phases originated in the United States, Italy and Spain.

As originally analysed: For nucleated cells, counts were estimated from reference gene primer amplification. Generated by immunoSEQ multiplex PCR, the TCRdb table keeps only in-frame clones and is missing some. D and trimming were read from the DNA, whereas the V and J calls and clone size are those reported in that table. The table has approximately 170,000 clones, around 84% seen once. The germline V gene has CDR1 SGHNT and CDR2 YENEEA. The ends were cut back, 5 bases at V and 6 bases at J, with 19 bases in the middle. The CDR3 is 15 residues long. Participants were aged roughly 18 to 100 years from roughly 26 US areas. In Cohort 3, a recovered donor had either two negative PCRs, clearance, or symptom resolution.

The specimen was PBMCs or T cells enriched from blood (not recorded which). The chain recombines TRBV11-3 with TRBJ1-1; D is possibly TRBD1 (6 bases). The TCR comes from a woman aged 45-60 years who had recovered from COVID-19. The CDR3 DNA follows: TGTGCCAGCAGCCCTCCGACAGGAGGCCTACCTGAAGCTTTCTTT. It translates to CASSPPTGGLPEAFF.